This entry is about one T cell receptor beta chain. Profiling relied on immunoSEQ multiplex PCR, and the TCRdb table lists in-frame clones only, not all of them. The sample gives around 15,000 clones, more than 70% of which show up once; about 22% is in the top ten. The entry originates in a study of somatic mutations in cytotoxic T cells in rheumatoid arthritis. V lost 4 bases, J lost 2 bases, and 10 bases stayed unmatched. CDR1 is SGDLS, CDR2 YYNGEE, per germline. The length of the CDR3 is 16 residues. This chain connects TRBV9 to TRBJ1-1; 8 bases agree with TRBD1. The sample comprised CD8+ T cells sorted from blood. This TCR derives from an adult with rheumatoid arthritis. This CDR3 is CASSTSIDRGNTEAFF. The CDR3 nucleotides read TGTGCCAGCAGCACCTCCATTGACAGGGGCAACACTGAAGCTTTCTTT.